A selection of T cell receptor beta chains follows, all from one sample in a study of graft-versus-host responses after intestinal transplantation. Assay used: immunoSEQ multiplex PCR; TCRdb lists only in-frame clones, some missing. This table has about 100,000 clones, about 90% appearing once. The antigens for these receptors are not known. The material was unstimulated CD4+ T cells sorted from spleen or lymph node cells, obtained before transplant. The receptors come from a human donor who was the organ donor for an intestinal transplant. CDR3s include the opening cysteine and the closing phenylalanine or tryptophan. The D gene is left open where the match is weak. Size values are once, few and many counts, or a class for expanded clones, and some rows have none.

J: TRBJ2-2; D: NA; size: NA; V: TRBV7-9; DNA: TGTGCCAGCAACAGAGAACTGGTGGTGCCCGGGGAGCTGTTTTTT; CDR3: CASNRELVVPGELFF
J: TRBJ2-5; D: NA; size: NA; V: TRBV30; DNA: TGTGCCTGGAGGACCCAAGAGACCCAGTACTTC; CDR3: CAWRTQETQYF
J: TRBJ1-2; D: TRBD1; size: NA; V: TRBV28; DNA: TGTGCCAGCAGTTTATTTGGACAGGCCACTAACTATGGCTACACCTTC; CDR3: CASSLFGQATNYGYTF
J: TRBJ1-2; D: NA; size: NA; V: TRBV18; DNA: TGTGCCAGCTCACAGGTGGTGGGTGGCGGTAACTATGGCTACACCTTC; CDR3: CASSQVVGGGNYGYTF
J: TRBJ2-2; D: NA; size: NA; V: TRBV5-1; DNA: TGCGCCAGCAGCAGGAATGGACCAGAAACCGGGGAGCTGTTTTTT; CDR3: CASSRNGPETGELFF
J: TRBJ1-1; D: NA; size: NA; V: TRBV6-5; DNA: TGTGCCAGCAGTGAGATCAGGGGAAGCATGGAAGCTTTCTTT; CDR3: CASSEIRGSMEAFF
J: TRBJ2-3; D: NA; size: NA; V: TRBV4-1; DNA: TGCGCCAGCAGCCAAGATCCGGTTCCAGCCCGTACGCAGTATTTT; CDR3: CASSQDPVPARTQYF
J: TRBJ1-2; D: TRBD1; size: once; V: TRBV7-2; DNA: TGTGCCAGCAGCGATAAGGGACAGGGCAGTGGCTACACCTTC; CDR3: CASSDKGQGSGYTF
J: TRBJ1-6; D: NA; size: once; V: TRBV5-1; DNA: TGCGCCAGCAGCTTAGCAGGGCAAGATTCACCCCTCCACTTT; CDR3: CASSLAGQDSPLHF
J: TRBJ1-6; D: NA; size: NA; V: TRBV6-5; DNA: TGTGCCAGCAGTTACCTCCCGCAGGGTAATTCACCCCTCCACTTT; CDR3: CASSYLPQGNSPLHF
J: TRBJ2-7; D: NA; size: NA; V: TRBV11-2; DNA: TGTGCCAGCAGCTTAGAGACAGGCAACTACGAGCAGTACTTC; CDR3: CASSLETGNYEQYF
J: TRBJ1-5; D: NA; size: NA; V: TRBV4-1; DNA: TGCGCCAGCAGCCAAGTCCCCCCAGGCCTAAGCCAGCCCCAGCATTTT; CDR3: CASSQVPPGLSQPQHF
J: TRBJ2-7; D: NA; size: NA; V: TRBV7-6; DNA: TGTGCCAGCAGCTTAGATGGGTCAGGGTCCGAGCAGTACTTC; CDR3: CASSLDGSGSEQYF
J: TRBJ2-3; D: NA; size: once; V: TRBV27; DNA: TGTGCCAGCAGTTTGGGGGGACTGAAAACAGATACGCAGTATTTT; CDR3: CASSLGGLKTDTQYF
J: TRBJ2-2; D: NA; size: NA; V: TRBV18; DNA: TGTGCCTCGGGTGCGGGGATACCCACCGGGGAGCTGTTTTTT; CDR3: CASGAGIPTGELFF
J: TRBJ1-2; D: NA; size: NA; V: TRBV6-5; DNA: TGTGCCAGCAGTTACGCCGGCAGCCTCTATGGCTACACCTTC; CDR3: CASSYAGSLYGYTF
J: TRBJ2-7; D: NA; size: NA; V: TRBV6-1; DNA: TGTGCCAGCAGAGGGGCTTCCTACGAGCAGTACTTC; CDR3: CASRGASYEQYF
J: TRBJ2-5; D: NA; size: NA; V: TRBV10-3; DNA: TGTGCCATCAGCCGTGGGGAGACCCAGTACTTC; CDR3: CAISRGETQYF